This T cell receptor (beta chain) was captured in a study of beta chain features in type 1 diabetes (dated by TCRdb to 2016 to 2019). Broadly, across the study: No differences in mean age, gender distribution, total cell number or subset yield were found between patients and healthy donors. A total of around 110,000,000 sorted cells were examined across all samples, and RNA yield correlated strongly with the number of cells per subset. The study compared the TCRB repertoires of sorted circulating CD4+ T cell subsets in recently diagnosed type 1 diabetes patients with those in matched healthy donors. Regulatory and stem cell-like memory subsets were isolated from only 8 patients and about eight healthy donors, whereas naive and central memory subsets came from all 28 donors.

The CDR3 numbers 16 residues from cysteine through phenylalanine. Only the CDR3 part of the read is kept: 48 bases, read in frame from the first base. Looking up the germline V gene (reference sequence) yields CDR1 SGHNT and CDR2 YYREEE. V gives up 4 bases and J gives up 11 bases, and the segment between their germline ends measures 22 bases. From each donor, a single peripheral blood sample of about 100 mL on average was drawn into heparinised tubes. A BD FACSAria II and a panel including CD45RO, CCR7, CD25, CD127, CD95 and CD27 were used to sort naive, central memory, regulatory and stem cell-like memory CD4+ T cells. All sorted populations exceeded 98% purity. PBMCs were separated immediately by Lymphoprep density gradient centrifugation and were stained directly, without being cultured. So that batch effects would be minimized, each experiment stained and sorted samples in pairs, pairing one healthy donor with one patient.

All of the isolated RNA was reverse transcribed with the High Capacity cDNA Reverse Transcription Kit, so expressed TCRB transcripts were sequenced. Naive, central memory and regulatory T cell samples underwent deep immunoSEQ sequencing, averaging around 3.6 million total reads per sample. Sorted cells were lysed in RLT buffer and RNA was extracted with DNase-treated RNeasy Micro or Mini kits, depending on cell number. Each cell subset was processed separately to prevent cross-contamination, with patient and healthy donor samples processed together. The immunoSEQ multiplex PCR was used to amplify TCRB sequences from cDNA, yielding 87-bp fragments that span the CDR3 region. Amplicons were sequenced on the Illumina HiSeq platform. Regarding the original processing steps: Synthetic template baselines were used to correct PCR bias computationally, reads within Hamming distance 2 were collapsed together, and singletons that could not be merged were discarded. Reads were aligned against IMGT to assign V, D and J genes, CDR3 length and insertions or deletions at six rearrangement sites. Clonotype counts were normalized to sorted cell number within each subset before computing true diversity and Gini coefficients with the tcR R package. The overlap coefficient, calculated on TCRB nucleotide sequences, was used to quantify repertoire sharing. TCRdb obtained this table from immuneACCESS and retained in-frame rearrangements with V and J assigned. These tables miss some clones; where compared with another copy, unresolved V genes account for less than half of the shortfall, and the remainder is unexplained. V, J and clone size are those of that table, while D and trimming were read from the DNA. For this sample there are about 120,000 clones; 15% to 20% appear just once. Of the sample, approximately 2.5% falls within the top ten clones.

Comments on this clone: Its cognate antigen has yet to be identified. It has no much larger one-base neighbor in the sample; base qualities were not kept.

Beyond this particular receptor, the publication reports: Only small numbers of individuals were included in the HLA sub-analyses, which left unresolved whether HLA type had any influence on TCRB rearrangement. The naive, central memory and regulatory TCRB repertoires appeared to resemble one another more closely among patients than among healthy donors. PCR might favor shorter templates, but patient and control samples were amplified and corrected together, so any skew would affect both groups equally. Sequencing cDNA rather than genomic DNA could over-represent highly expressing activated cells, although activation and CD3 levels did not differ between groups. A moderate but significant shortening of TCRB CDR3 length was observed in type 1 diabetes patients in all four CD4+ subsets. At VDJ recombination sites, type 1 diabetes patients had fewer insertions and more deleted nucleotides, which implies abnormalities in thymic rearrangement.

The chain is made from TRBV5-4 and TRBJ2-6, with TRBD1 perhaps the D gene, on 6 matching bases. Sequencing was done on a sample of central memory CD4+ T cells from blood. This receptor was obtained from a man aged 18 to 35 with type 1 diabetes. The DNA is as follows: TGTGCCAGCAGCCGGTTGACCGGACAGACCATTCACGTCCTGACTTTC. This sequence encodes CASSRLTGQTIHVLTF. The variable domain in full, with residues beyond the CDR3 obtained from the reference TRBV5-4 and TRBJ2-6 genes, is ETGVTQSPTHLIKTRGQQVTLRCSSQSGHNTVSWYQQALGQGPQFIFQYYREEENGRGNFPPRFSGLQFPNYSSELNVNALELDDSALYLCASSRLTGQTIHVLTFGAGSRLTVL.